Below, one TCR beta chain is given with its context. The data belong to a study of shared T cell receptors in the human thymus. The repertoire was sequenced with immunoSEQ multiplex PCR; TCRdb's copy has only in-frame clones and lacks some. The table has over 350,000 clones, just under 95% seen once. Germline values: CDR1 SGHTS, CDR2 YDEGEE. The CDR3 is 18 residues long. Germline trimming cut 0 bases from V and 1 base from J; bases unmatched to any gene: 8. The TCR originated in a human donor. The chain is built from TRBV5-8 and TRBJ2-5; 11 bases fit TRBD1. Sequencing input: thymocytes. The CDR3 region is CASSLAFVDRGRQETQYF. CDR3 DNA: TGTGCCAGCAGCTTGGCGTTTGTGGACAGGGGGCGCCAAGAGACCCAGTACTTC.